This T cell receptor beta chain was identified during a study of T-cell reconstitution after alpha-beta-depleted transplantation in children. The study, taken as a whole, reports: Newly produced T cells mostly provided counts and TCRbeta diversity after one year, as hyperexpanded clones declined. Approximately two months post-transplant, alpha-beta T cells reportedly originated from several hundred expanded graft clones.

The CDR3 is 15 residues long. V was cut by 4 bases and J by 8 bases, with 20 bases left in between. CDR1 is SNHLY and CDR2 is FYNNEI in the germline V gene. This clonotype was seen many times. Antigen: not known. Preparation of the TCRbeta library used unique molecular identifiers. From the PCR reads, TCRdb called clonotypes with MiXCR, one entry per CDR3 protein. The sample has roughly 500,000 distinct CDR3 sequences; roughly a tenth are singletons. Sequenced material: PBMCs, taken before TCRalphabeta/CD19-depleted stem cell transplant. The source is a child aged 2 to 15 with inherited bone marrow failure, due to receive a stem cell transplant. The chain couples TRBV2 to TRBJ1-2, with D perhaps TRBD1 (6 bases). As DNA, the CDR3 is TGTGCCAGCAGTGTGGTGGTGGGATTCGGGGGCGGCTACACCTTC. Translation gives CASSVVVGFGGGYTF.